This TCR beta chain came from a study of T-cell memory formation after mild COVID-19. Notes on the study in general: Whereas later expanders leaned CD4+, clones contracting day 15 to 85 showed a balanced CD4/CD8 makeup. Researchers could not confirm that second-wave clones peaking on day 37 targeted SARS-CoV-2.

Per germline, CDR1 SGHVS and CDR2 FNYEAQ. The CDR3 spans 17 residues. V lost 0 bases and J lost 0, with 11 bases in between. This clonotype occurred a few times. Its cognate antigen is unknown. Constant-segment primers and 5'RACE yielded cDNA libraries for TCR alpha and TCR beta, each carrying sample barcodes and UMIs. MiXCR, applied by TCRdb to the 5' RACE reads, yields one record per CDR3 protein. The sample comprises around 130,000 distinct CDR3 sequences, 15% to 20% of which are singletons, and 5% to 5.5% rests with the top ten. The chain combines TRBV7-6 with TRBJ1-4, with D hard to call. This clonotype was obtained from a man in his late teens or twenties who had mild COVID-19 (a few samples of this study predate the infection). Cell type and time point are not known. Sample: PBMCs or a T cell subset sorted from them (not recorded which). CDR3 DNA: TGTGCCAGCAGCTTAGCGCCGAGAATCTCAACTAATGAAAAACTGTTTTTT. It encodes CASSLAPRISTNEKLFF.